This T cell receptor (beta chain) was recovered during a study of blood T cell repertoires in COVID-19. Profiling relied on immunoSEQ multiplex PCR, and the TCRdb table lists in-frame clones only, not all of them. Here the sample spans approximately 150,000 clones, around 90% being singletons. Sequencing was done on a sample of peripheral blood. This sequence was found in a woman in her 50s with acute or convalescent COVID-19.

This chain's CDR3 is CASSPGTVPHSYNEQFF. Here the CDR3 DNA reads TGTGCCAGCTCACCAGGGACAGTCCCTCACTCCTACAATGAGCAGTTCTTC. The V call is TRBV18, the J call TRBJ2-1, with TRBD1 matching over 7 bases. Trimming cost V 2 bases and J 0 bases; bases outside gene matches: 7. The CDR3 consists of 17 residues. Germline V gene lookup returns CDR1 KGHSH and CDR2 LQKENI.